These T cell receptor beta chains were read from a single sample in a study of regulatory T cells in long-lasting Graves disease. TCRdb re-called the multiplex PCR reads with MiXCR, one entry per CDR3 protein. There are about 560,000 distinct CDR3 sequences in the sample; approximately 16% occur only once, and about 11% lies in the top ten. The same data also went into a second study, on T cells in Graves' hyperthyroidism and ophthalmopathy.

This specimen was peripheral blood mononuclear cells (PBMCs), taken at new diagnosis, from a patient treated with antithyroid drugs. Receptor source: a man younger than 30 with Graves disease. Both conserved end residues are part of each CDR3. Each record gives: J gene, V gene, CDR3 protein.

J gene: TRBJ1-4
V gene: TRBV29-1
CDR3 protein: CSVEEMGGTEKLFF

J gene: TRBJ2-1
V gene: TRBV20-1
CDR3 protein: CSASGGSYNEQFF

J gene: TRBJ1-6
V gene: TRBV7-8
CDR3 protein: CASSLAFQGGSPLHF

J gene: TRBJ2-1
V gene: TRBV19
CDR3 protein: CASSLPGWGEGPPGEQFF

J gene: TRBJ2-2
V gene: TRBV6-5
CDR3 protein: CASSYASRTSGRNTGELFF

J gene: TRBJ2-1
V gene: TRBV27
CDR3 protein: CASTLGVASGGYNEQFF

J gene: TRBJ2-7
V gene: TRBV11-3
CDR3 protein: CARVREYF

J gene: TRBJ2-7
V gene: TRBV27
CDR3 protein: CASSFRNEQYF

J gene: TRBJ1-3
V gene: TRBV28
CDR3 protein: CASSSVGGSGNTIYF

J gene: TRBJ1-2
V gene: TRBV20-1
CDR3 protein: CSAIPQGEARLGGGYTF

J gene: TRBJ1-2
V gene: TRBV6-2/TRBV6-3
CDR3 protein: CASSYDSGPANYGYTF

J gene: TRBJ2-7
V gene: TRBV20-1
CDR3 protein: CSARNEEQYF

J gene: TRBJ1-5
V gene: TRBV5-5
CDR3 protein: CASSPVGVGNQPQHF

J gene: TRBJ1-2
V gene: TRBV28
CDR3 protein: CASARGRGGYTF

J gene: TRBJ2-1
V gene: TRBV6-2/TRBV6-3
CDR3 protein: CASSRTAGGPSNEQFF

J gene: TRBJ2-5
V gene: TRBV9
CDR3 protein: CASSVEGVNQETQYF

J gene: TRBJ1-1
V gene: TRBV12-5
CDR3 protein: CASAIGRGTVAFF

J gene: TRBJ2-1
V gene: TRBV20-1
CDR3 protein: CSSDPSSYNEQFF

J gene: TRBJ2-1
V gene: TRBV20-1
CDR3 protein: CSAEGSTSGRAVYNEQFF

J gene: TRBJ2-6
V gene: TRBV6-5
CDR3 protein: CASSFLGQNSGANVLTF

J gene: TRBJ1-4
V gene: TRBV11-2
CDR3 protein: CASSLDLFPSNERLFF

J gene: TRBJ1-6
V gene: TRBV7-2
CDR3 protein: CASSDTPGHLNSPLHF

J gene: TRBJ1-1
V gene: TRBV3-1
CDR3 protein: CASSRPRVGMNTEAFF

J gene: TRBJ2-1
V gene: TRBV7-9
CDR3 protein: CASSFGGLAGAEQFF

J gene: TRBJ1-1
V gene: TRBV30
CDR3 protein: CAWNTKTGGSEAFF

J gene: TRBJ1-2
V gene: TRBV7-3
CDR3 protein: CASSTGPNYGYTF